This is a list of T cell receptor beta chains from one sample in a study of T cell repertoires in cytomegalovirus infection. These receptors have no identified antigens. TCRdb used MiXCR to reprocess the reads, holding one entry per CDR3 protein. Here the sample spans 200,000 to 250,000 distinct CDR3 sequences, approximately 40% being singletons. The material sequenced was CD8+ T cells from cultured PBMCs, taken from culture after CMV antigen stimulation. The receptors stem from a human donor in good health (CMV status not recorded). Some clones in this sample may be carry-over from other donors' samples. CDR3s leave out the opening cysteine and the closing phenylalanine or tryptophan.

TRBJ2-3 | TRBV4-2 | ASSQEWASASTDTQY
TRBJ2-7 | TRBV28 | ASSYGWYEQY
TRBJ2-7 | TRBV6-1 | ASSPGTSGGGEQY
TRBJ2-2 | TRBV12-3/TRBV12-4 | ASSLSVQGPRSGELF
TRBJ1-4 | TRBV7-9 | ASSLNPYPNEKLF
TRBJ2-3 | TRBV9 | ASSEGGRVTDTQY
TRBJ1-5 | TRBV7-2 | ASSLNSGQYSNQPQH
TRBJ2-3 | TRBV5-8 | ASSFPAARADTQY
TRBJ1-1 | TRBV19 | ASSIGSWTEAF
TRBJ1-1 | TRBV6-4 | ASSETVNTEAF
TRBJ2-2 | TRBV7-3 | ASRPTDPGELF
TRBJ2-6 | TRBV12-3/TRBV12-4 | ASSPPGQGNGANVLT
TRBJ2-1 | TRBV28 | ASSSLGDEQF
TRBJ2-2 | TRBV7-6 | ASAPRGLFTGELF
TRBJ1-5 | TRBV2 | ASTRVARLNQPQH
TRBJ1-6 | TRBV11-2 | ASSPKQGSYNSPLH
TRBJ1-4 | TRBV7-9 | ASSSPWELTNEKLF
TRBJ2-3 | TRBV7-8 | ASSLAGSAPGTDTQY
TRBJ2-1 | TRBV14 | ASSRREVPSPNNEQF
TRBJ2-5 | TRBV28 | ASSLEADTRAEETQY
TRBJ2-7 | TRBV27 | ASSLSPGQGFYVQY
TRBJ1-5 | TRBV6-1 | ASRRDGSNQPQH
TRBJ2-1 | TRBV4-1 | ASSQPYNEQF
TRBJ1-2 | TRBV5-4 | ASSLDGPGGYGYT